The 6 T cell receptor beta chains in this list originate from one sample, sequenced in a study of blood T cell repertoires in COVID-19. Clones were sequenced by immunoSEQ multiplex PCR, and TCRdb holds only the in-frame ones, with some missing. There are about 190,000 clones in the sample; 70% to 85% occur only once, and about 5% lies in the top ten. The sample comprised peripheral blood. The source of these receptors is a woman aged 25 to 45 with acute or convalescent COVID-19.

This clone was detected only once. The J gene is TRBJ1-5, the V gene TRBV7-2, with 7 bases matching TRBD1. Trimming took 5 bases from V and 6 from J; bases not matched to a gene: 7. The germline CDR1 and CDR2 sequences are SGHTA and FQGNSA. The CDR3 length is 14 residues. The CDR3 sequence: CASSPPGGGQPQHF. In DNA, the CDR3 is TGTGCCAGCAGCCCACCAGGGGGAGGTCAGCCCCAGCATTTT.

The V gene is TRBV6-2 or TRBV6-3, the J gene TRBJ2-7, with D perhaps matching TRBD1 (6 bases). Germline assignment: CDR1 MNHEY and CDR2 SVGEGT. CDR3 length: 13 amino acids. The V and J ends lost 6 bases and 2 bases respectively, with 11 bases between them. Here the CDR3 DNA reads TGTGCCAGCAGCCAGACAGGTCCCTACGAGCAGTACTTC. It codes for CASSQTGPYEQYF.

This clone was detected only once. The rearrangement links TRBV11-2 to TRBJ2-7; D possibly corresponds to TRBD1 (5 bases). The CDR3 has 14 residues. Per the germline V gene, CDR1 is SGHAT and CDR2 is FQNNGV. Trimming removed 2 bases at V and 3 bases at J, with 11 bases between. CDR3 loop: CASSLWSQGYEQYF. CDR3 coding DNA: TGTGCCAGCAGCTTATGGTCCCAGGGCTACGAGCAGTACTTC. Combining the CDR3 with reference TRBV11-2 and TRBJ2-7 gives the whole variable domain EAGVAQSPRYKIIEKRQSVAFWCNPISGHATLYWYQQILGQGPKLLIQFQNNGVVDDSQLPKDRFSAERLKGVDSTLKIQPAKLEDSAVYLCASSLWSQGYEQYFGPGTRLTVT.

The chain employs TRBV4-3 and TRBJ1-2; D is perhaps TRBD1 (6 bases). This CDR3 comprises 13 residues. Trimming left V 3 bases short and J 7 bases short, with 12 bases between. Germline loops: CDR1 LGHNA, CDR2 YSLEER. Here the CDR3 DNA reads TGCGCCAGCAGCCATCGCGGGGGGGCTGGCTACACCTTC. Translating gives CASSHRGGAGYTF.

V and J are TRBV2 and TRBJ2-7; 7 bases agree with TRBD1. This CDR3 contains 15 residues. Germline V CDR1 and CDR2: SNHLY, FYNNEI. J gave up 7 bases and V 7 bases, and 16 bases lay outside the gene matches. Here the CDR3 DNA reads TGTGCCAGCAATATTCAGGGCAGGGGGTCTGAAGAGCAGTACTTC. Translated: CASNIQGRGSEEQYF.

V usage is TRBV28 and J usage is TRBJ2-7; D remains unclear. This CDR3 is built from 13 residues. Germline CDR1 is MDHEN and CDR2 is SYDVKM. Trimming removed 3 bases at V and 5 bases at J, with 11 bases between. The CDR3 loop reads CASSFPTQDEQYF. The DNA for the CDR3 is TGTGCCAGCAGTTTCCCCACCCAGGACGAGCAGTACTTC.